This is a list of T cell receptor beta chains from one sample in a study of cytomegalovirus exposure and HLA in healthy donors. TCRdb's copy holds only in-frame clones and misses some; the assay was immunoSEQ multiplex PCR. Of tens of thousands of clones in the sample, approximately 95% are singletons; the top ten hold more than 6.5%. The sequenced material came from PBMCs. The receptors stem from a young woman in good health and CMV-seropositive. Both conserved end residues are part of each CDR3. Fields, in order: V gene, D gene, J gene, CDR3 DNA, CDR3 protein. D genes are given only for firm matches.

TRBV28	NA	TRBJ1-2	TGTGCCAGCAGCCAAAACTATGGCTACACCTTC	CASSQNYGYTF
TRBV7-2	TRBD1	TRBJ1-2	TGTGCCAGCAGCTTCAGTGCACAGGGGGATGTCAATGGCTACACCTTC	CASSFSAQGDVNGYTF
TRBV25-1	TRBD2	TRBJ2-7	TGTGCCAGCAGTAGCACTAGCGGGAGTACCTACGAGCAGTACTTC	CASSSTSGSTYEQYF
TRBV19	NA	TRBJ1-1	TGTGCCAGTAGTATAGGGCGGCAGGGGACTGAAGCTTTCTTT	CASSIGRQGTEAFF
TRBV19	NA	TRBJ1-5	TGTGCCAGTAGTGGGGGACACCTCAATCAGCCCCAGCATTTT	CASSGGHLNQPQHF
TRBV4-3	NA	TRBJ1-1	TGCGCCAGCAGCCTCCACGCGGGGACTGAAGCTTTCTTT	CASSLHAGTEAFF
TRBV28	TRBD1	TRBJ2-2	TGTGCCAGCCACCCCCAACAACCGGGACAGGGGGCCAGAGGGGAGCTGTTTTTT	CASHPQQPGQGARGELFF
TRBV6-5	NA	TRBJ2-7	TGTGCCAGCAGTTACACCCTCAGGGGATCCAACGAGCAGTACTTC	CASSYTLRGSNEQYF
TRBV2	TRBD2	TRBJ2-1	TGTGCCAGAGGACTAGCGGGGGCAACTAGCTCCTACAATGAGCAGTTCTTC	CARGLAGATSSYNEQFF
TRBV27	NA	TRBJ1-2	TGTGCCGCTCGGTCTAACTATGGCTACACCTTC	CAARSNYGYTF
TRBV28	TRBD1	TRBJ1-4	TGTGCCAGCAGTTCCCAGGACAGGGAGGGTGAAAAACTGTTTTTT	CASSSQDREGEKLFF
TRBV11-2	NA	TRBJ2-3	TGTGCCAGCAGCCGCGGGGGCTTAGGCCAAGATACGCAGTATTTT	CASSRGGLGQDTQYF
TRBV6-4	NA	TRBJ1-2	TGTGCCAGCAGCGGGATCCCGGGGAGGGACCCTTATGGCTACACCTTC	CASSGIPGRDPYGYTF
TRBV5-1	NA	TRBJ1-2	TGCGCCAGCAGCTTCGGTGGCAGGGGAATGTATGGCTACACCTTC	CASSFGGRGMYGYTF
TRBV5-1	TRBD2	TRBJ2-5	TGCGCCAGCAGCTCGATTCAAAGCGGGAGCAGTTGGGAGACCCAGTACTTC	CASSSIQSGSSWETQYF
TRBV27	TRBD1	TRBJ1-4	TGTGCCAGCAGTCAAAGGGGGCCATACAATGAAAAACTGTTTTTT	CASSQRGPYNEKLFF
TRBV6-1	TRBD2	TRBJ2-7	TGTGCCAGCAGTGAAGGAGCAGTTAGGACTAGCGGGAATCACGAGCAGTACTTC	CASSEGAVRTSGNHEQYF
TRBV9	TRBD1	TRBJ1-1	TGTGCCAGCAGCTCCAGGACAGGGGGCGAAGCTGAAGCTTTCTTT	CASSSRTGGEAEAFF
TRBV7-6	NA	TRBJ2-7	TGTGCCAGCAGCCAAGACAGCTCCTACGAGCAGTACTTC	CASSQDSSYEQYF
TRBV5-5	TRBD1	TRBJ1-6	TGTGCCAGCAGCTATTATCCGGGACAGCATAATTCACCCCTCCACTTT	CASSYYPGQHNSPLHF
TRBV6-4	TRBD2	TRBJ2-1	TGTGCCAGCAGTGACCTAGCGGGGATCCACAATGAGCAGTTCTTC	CASSDLAGIHNEQFF
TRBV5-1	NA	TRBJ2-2	TGCGCCAGCAGCTTGGCGGGGTCCGGCGGGGAGCTGTTTTTT	CASSLAGSGGELFF
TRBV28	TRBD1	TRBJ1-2	TGTGCCAGCAGGTCAACCTCGGACAGGGCCCGAACGACTCGCTATGGCTACACCTTC	CASRSTSDRARTTRYGYTF
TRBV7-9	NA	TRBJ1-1	TGTGCCAGCAGCACACCACCCGGGGGAGCGAACACTGAAGCTTTCTTT	CASSTPPGGANTEAFF
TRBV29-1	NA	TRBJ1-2	TGCAGCGTTGGCGCGTCGTGGACAGATACTGGCTACACCTTC	CSVGASWTDTGYTF
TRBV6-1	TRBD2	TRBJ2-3	TGTGCCAGCAATGACTACGGGACTAAGCCCGCGACGCAGTATTTT	CASNDYGTKPATQYF